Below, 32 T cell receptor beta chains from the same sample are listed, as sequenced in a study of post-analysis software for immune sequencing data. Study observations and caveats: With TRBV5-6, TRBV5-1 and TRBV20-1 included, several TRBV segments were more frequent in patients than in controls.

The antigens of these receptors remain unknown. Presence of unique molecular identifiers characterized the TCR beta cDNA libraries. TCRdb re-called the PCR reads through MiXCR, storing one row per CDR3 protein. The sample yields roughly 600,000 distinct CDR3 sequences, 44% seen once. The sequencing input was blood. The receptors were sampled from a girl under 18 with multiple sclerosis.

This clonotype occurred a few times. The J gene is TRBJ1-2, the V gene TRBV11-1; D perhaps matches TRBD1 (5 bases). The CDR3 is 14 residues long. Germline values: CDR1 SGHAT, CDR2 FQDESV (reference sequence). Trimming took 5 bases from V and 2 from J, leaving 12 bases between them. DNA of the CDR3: TGTGCCAGCAGCATCCCCGGGGGGAACTATGGCTACACCTTC. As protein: CASSIPGGNYGYTF.

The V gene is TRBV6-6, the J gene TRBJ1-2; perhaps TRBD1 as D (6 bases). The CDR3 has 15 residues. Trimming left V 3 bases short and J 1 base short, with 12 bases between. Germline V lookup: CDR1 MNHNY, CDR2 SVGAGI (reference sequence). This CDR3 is CASSYTDSLNYGYTF. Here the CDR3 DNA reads TGTGCCAGCAGTTATACGGACAGTCTTAACTATGGCTACACCTTC.

The CDR3 region has the DNA TGTGCCAGCAGGTCGGGACAATTCCCGCTCGAGCAGTACTTC. Residues: CASRSGQFPLEQYF. The chain is built from TRBV28 and TRBJ2-7; D might be TRBD1 (6 bases). The CDR3 length is 14 residues. Germline V CDR1 and CDR2: MDHEN, SYDVKM. The V and J ends lost 6 bases and 6 bases respectively, with 18 bases between them.

The CDR3 DNA follows: TGTGCCAGTAGCGAGGGGGCTGTGGAGACCCAGTACTTC. Its translation is CASSEGAVETQYF. The rearrangement links TRBV12-3 or TRBV12-4 to TRBJ2-5; 7 positions match TRBD1. After removal of 9 bases from V and 5 bases from J, the junction contained 9 bases not matched to a gene. This CDR3 region has 13 residues.

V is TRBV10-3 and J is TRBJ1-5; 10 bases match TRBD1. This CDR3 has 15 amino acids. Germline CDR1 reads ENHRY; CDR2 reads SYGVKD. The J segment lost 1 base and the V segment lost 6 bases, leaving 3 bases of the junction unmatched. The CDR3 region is CAISQDRGSNQPQHF. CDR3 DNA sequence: TGTGCCATCAGCCAGGACAGGGGGAGCAATCAGCCCCAGCATTTT.

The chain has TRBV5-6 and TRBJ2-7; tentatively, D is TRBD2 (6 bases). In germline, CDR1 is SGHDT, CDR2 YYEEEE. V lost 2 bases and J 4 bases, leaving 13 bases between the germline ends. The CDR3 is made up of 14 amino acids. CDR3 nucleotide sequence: TGTGCCAGCAGCTTAGGAGGGTCCTTTTACGAGCAGTACTTC. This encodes CASSLGGSFYEQYF.

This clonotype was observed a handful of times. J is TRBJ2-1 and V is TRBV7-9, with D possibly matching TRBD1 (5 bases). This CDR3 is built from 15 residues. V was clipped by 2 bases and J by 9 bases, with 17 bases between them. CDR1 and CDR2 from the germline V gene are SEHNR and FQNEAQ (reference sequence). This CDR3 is CASSLRGSPPGEQFF. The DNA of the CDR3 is TGTGCCAGCAGCTTAAGGGGTAGCCCCCCGGGTGAGCAGTTCTTC.

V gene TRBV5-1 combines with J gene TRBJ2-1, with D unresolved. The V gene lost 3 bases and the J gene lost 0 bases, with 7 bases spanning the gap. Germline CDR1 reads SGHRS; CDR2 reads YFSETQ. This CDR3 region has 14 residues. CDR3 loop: CASSYESSYNEQFF. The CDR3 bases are TGCGCCAGCAGCTATGAGAGCTCCTACAATGAGCAGTTCTTC.

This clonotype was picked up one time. CDR3: CASRRTSGSYNEQFF. CDR3 DNA: TGTGCCAGCAGACGGACTAGCGGGAGTTACAATGAGCAGTTCTTC. The chain joins TRBV11-2 to TRBJ2-1; 13 positions match TRBD2. Trimming took 6 bases from V and 4 from J; bases not matched to a gene: 3. The V gene's germline CDR1 is SGHAT and CDR2 FQNNGV. The CDR3 has 15 residues.

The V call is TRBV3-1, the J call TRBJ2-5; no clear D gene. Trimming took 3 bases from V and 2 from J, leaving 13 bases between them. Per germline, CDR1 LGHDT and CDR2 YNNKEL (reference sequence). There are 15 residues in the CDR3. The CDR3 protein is CASSQDGFGQETQYF. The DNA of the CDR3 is TGTGCCAGCAGCCAGGACGGTTTTGGGCAAGAGACCCAGTACTTC.

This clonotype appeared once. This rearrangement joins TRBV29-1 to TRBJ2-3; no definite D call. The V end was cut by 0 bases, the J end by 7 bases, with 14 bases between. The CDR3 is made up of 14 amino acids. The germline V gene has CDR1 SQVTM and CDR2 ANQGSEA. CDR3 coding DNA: TGCAGCGTTGAAGATCTTGAGGACGCCTATACGCAGTATTTT. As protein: CSVEDLEDAYTQYF.

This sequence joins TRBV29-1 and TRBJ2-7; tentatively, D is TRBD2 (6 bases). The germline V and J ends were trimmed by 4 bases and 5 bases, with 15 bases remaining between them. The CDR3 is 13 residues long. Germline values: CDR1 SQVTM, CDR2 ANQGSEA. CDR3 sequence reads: CSVGGLGFHEQYF. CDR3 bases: TGCAGCGTTGGGGGACTTGGTTTCCACGAGCAGTACTTC.

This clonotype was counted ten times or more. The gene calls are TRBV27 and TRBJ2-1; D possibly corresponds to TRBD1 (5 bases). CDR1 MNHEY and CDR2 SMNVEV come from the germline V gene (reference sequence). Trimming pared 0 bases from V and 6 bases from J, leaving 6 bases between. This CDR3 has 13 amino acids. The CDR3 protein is CASSLSGVNEQFF. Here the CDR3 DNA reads TGTGCCAGCAGTTTATCAGGGGTCAATGAGCAGTTCTTC.

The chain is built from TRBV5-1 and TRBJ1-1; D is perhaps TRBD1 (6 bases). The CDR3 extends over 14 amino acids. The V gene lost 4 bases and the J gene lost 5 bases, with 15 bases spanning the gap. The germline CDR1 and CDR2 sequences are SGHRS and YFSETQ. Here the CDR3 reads CASSLNHQGTEAFF. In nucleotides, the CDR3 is TGCGCCAGCAGCCTAAACCACCAGGGGACTGAAGCTTTCTTT.

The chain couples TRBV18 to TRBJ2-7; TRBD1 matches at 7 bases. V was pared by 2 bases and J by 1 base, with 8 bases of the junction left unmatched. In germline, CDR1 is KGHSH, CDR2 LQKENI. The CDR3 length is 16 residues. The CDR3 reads CASSPNPGTASYEQYF. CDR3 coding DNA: TGTGCCAGCTCACCAAATCCTGGGACAGCTTCCTACGAGCAGTACTTC.

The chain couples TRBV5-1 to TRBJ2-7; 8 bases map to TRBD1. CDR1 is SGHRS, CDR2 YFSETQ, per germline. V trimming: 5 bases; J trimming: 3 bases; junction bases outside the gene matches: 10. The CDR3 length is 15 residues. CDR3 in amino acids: CASRRGQGRNYEQYF. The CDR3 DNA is TGCGCCAGCAGACGAGGACAGGGCCGTAACTACGAGCAGTACTTC.

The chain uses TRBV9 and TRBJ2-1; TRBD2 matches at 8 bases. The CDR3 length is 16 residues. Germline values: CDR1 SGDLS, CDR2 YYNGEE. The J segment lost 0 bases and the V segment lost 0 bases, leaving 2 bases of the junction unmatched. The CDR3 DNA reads TGTGCCAGCAGCGTAGCCACTAGCGGCTCCTACAATGAGCAGTTCTTC. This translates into CASSVATSGSYNEQFF.

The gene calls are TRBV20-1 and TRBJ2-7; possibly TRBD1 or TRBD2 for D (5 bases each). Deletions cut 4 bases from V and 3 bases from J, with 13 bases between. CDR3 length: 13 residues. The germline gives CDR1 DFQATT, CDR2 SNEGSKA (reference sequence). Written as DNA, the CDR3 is TGCAGTGCTAACACCGGGACCCACTACGAGCAGTACTTC. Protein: CSANTGTHYEQYF.

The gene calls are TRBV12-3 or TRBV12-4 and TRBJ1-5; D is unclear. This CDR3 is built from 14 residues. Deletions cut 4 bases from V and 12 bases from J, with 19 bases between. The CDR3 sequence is CASSSLPGPPGQHF. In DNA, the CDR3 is TGTGCCAGCAGTTCCCTCCCGGGCCCACCCGGCCAGCATTTT.

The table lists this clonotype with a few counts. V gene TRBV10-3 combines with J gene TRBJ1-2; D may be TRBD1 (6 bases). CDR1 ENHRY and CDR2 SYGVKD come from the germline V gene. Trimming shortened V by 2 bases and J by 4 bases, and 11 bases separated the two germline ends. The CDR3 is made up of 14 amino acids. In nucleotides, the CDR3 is TGTGCCATCAGTGAGAGGGGGGACTCCTATGGCTACACCTTC. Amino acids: CAISERGDSYGYTF.

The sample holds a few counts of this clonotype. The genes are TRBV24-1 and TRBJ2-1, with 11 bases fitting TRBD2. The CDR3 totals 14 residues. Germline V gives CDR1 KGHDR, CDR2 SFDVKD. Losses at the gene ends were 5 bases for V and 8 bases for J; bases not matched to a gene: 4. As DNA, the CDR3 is TGTGCCACCAGTGCTGGACTAGCGGGCTATGAGCAGTTCTTC. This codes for CATSAGLAGYEQFF.

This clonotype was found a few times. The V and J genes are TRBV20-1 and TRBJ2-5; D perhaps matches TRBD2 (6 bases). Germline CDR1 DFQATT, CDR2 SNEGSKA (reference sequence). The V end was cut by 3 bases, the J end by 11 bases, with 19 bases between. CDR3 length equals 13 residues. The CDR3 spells CSASLAGRNEQYF. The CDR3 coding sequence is TGCAGTGCTAGTTTGGCAGGGAGGAATGAGCAGTACTTC.

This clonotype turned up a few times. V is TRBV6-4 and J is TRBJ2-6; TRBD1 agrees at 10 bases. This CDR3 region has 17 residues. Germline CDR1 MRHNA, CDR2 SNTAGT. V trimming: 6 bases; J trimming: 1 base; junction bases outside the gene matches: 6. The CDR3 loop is CASSPRGQGSGANVLTF. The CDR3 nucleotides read TGTGCCAGCAGCCCGAGGGGACAGGGGTCTGGGGCCAACGTCCTGACTTTC.

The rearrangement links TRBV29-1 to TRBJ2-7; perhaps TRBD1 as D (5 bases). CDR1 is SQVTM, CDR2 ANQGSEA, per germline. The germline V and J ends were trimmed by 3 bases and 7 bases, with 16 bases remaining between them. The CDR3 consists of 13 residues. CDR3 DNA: TGCAGCGTTGACCATCAAGCTTCAGGGGAGCAGTACTTC. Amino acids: CSVDHQASGEQYF.

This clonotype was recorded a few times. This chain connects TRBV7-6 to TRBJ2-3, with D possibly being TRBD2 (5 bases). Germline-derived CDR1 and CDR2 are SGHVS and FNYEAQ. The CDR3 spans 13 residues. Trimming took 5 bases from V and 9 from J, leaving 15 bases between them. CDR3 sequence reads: CASSPDLEGTQYF. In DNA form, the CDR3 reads TGTGCCAGCAGCCCTGACCTCGAGGGAACGCAGTATTTT.

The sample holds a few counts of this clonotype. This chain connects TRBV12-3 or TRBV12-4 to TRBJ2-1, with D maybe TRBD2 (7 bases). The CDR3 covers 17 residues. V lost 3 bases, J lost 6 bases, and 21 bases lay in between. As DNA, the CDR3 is TGTGCCAGCAGTTTTATGGCCCGAAGGGGGGGAGGCAATGAGCAGTTCTTC. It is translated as CASSFMARRGGGNEQFF.

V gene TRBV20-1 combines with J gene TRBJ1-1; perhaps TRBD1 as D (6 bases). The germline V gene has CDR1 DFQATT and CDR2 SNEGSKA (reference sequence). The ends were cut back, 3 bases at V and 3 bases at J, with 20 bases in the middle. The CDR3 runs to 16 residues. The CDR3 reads CSARRRVGGLDTEAFF. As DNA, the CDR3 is TGCAGTGCTAGGAGGAGGGTAGGGGGTCTGGACACTGAAGCTTTCTTT.

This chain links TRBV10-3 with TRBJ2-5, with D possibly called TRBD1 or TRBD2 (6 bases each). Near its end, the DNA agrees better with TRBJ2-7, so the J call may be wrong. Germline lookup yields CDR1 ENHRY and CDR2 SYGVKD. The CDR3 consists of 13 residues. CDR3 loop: CAISSGGENEQYF. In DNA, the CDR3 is TGTGCCATCAGTTCCGGGGGCGAAAACGAGCAGTACTTC.

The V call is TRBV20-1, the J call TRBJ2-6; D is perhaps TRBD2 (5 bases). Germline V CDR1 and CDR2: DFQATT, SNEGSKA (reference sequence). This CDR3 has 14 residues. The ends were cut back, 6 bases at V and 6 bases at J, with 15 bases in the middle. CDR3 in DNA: TGCAGTGCCCGAGGCGGGTCGAAGGCCAACGTCCTGACTTTC. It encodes CSARGGSKANVLTF.

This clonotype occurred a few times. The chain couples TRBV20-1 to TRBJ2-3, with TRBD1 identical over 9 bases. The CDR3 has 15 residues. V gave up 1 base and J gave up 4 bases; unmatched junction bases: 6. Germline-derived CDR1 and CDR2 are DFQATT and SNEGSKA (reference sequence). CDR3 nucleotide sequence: TGCAGTGCTAGAGTCGCCAGGGACAGGGCAGATACGCAGTATTTT. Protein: CSARVARDRADTQYF.

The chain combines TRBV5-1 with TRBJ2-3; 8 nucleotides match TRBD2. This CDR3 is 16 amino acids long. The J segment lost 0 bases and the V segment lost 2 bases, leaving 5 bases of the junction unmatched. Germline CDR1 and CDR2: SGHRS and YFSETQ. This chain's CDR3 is CASSFRSSGSTDTQYF. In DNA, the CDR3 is TGCGCCAGCAGCTTTCGTTCTAGCGGGAGCACAGATACGCAGTATTTT.

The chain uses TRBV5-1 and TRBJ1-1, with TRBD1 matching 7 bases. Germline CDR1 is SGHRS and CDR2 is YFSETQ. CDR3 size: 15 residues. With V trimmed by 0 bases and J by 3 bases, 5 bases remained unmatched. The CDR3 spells CASSLGTGAYTEAFF. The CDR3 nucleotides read TGCGCCAGCAGCTTGGGGACAGGAGCCTACACTGAAGCTTTCTTT.